This TCR delta chain was obtained from a study of Vδ1+ human thymocytes. This clone was counted between two and nine times. Its antigen is currently unknown. Germline V gives CDR1 TSWWSYY, CDR2 QGS. The CDR3 is made up of 22 amino acids. With 1 base removed from V and 2 bases from J, the gap between germline ends came to 32 bases. The template was reverse-transcribed extracted RNA. Pooled V-gene forward primers with one constant-region reverse primer generated the CDR3 amplicons by multiplex PCR. TCRdb re-called the multiplex PCR reads through CATT. The sample consists of more than 45,000 delta-chain clones, around 15% of them appearing once. General study results and limits: Bulk repertoire data may be misinterpreted because of unexpected Vdelta2 sequences. In the thymus, TRG and TRD repertoires looked highly polyclonal with Gaussian CDR3 lengths. Unlike peripheral blood Vdelta1+ controls, thymic delta-chain sequences included about 20% Vdelta2 and few Vdelta3.

The sequenced material came from Vdelta1+ gamma-delta thymocytes from the thymus. Regarding subset: FACS-sorted CD3+ TCRalphabeta- TCRVdelta1+ TCRVdelta2- thymocytes. The chain is built from TRDV1 and TRDJ1; D is perhaps TRDD2 (6 bases). This TCR came from a girl under three years old who had congenital heart surgery. CDR3 bases: TGTGCTCTTGGGGAACCCAGGATCCTACGTTCAAGCTCCTACCGGCAGACCGATAAACTCATCTTT. As protein: CALGEPRILRSSSYRQTDKLIF.